This T cell receptor (beta chain) was profiled in a study of regulatory T cells in long-lasting Graves disease. General study findings and limits: Persistent disease exhibited a predilection for TRBV28, TRBJ1-2 and TRBJ2-5.

Time point of the sample: newly diagnosed GD, antithyroid drugs for less than 3 months. Construction of the TCR library relied on RNA isolated from PBMCs. For TCR beta, libraries came from iRepertoire HTBI primers and Arm-PCR of CDR3 regions. One entry per CDR3 protein, called by TCRdb with MiXCR from the multiplex PCR reads. This sample has roughly 500,000 distinct CDR3 sequences, with roughly 14% found just once. Of note for this clonotype: As yet, its antigen is unknown.

Trimming cost V 2 bases and J 4 bases; bases outside gene matches: 6. The V gene's germline CDR1 is SGDLS and CDR2 YYNGEE. The CDR3 length is 16 residues. The sample was also reused in another study, on T cells in Graves' hyperthyroidism and ophthalmopathy. Turning to that study: The HTBI primer set was used in a first-round RT-PCR of the TCR CDR3. Model predictions of ophthalmopathy came a median approximately 6 months before onset.

This TCR was recovered from a man between 25 and 39 years old with Graves disease. This chain links TRBV9 with TRBJ2-7, with 13 nucleotides matching TRBD2. Sequencing was performed on peripheral blood mononuclear cells (PBMCs), taken at new diagnosis, from a patient treated with antithyroid drugs. This chain's CDR3 is CASSVGLAGERYEQYF. The CDR3 nucleotides are TGTGCCAGCAGCGTCGGACTAGCGGGAGAACGGTACGAGCAGTACTTC.